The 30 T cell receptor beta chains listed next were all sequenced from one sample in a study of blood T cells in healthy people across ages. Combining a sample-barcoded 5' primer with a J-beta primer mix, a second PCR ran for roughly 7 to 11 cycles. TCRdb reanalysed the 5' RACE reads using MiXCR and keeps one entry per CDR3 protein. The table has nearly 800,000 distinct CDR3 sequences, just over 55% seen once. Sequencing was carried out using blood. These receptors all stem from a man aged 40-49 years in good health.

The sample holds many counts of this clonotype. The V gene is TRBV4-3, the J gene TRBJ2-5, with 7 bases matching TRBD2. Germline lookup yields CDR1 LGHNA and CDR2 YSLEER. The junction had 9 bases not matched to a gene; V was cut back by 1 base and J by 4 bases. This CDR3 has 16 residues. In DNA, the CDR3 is TGCGCCAGCAGCCAAGGCCCAGCGGGAAATAGAGAGACCCAGTACTTC. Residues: CASSQGPAGNRETQYF.

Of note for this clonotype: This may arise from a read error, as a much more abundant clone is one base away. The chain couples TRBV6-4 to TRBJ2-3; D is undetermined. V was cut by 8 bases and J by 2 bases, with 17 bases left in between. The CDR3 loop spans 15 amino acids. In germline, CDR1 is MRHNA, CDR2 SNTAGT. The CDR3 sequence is CASSKGRGPTDTQYF. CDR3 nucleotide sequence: TGTGCCAGCTCCAAAGGACGAGGACCCACAGATACGCAGTATTTT.

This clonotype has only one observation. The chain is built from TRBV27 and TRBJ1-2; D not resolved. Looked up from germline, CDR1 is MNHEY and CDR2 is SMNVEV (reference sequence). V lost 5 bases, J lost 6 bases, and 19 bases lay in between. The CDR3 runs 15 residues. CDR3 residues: CASSRSGSQWDGYTF. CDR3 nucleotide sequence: TGTGCCAGCAGTCGCTCGGGAAGTCAGTGGGATGGCTACACCTTC.

This CDR3 is CSAKQGDYGYTF. The CDR3 DNA reads as TGCAGTGCTAAACAGGGAGACTATGGCTACACCTTC. The chain joins TRBV20-1 to TRBJ1-2, with D possibly matching TRBD1 (6 bases). Germline V lookup: CDR1 DFQATT, CDR2 SNEGSKA (reference sequence). The CDR3 has 12 amino acids. The V and J ends lost 4 bases and 3 bases respectively, with 9 bases between them.

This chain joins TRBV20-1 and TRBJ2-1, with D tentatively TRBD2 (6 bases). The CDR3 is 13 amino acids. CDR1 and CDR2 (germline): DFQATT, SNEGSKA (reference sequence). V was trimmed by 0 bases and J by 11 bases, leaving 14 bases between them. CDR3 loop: CSAREEGLEKQFF. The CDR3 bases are TGCAGTGCTAGAGAGGAGGGGTTAGAGAAGCAGTTCTTC.

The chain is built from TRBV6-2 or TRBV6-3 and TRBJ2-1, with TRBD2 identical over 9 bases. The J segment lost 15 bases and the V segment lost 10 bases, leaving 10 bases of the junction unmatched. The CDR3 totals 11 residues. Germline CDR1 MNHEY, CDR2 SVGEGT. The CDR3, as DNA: TGTGCCACCTTGAGAGGCGGGAGGGGGTTCTTC. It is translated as CATLRGGRGFF.

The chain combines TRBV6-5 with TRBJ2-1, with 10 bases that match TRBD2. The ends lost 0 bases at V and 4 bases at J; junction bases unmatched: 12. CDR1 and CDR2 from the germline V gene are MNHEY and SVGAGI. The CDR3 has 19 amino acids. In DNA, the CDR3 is TGTGCCAGCAGTTACTCGGGGACTAGCGCACTTTACCTGTACAATGAGCAGTTCTTC. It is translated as CASSYSGTSALYLYNEQFF.

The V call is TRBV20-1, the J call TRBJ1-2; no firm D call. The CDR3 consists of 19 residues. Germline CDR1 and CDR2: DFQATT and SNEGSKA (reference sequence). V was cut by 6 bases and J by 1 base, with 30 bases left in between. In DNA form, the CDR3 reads TGCAGTGCCTATGACCGGTGGTCGCGGACCGCGGGATTTAACTATGGCTACACCTTC. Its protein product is CSAYDRWSRTAGFNYGYTF.

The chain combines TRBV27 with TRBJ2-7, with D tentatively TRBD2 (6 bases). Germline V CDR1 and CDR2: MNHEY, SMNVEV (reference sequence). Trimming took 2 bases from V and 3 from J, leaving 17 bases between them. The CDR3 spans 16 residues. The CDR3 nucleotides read TGTGCCAGCAGTTTAGGTGGGGCTCGGGGGAGCTACGAGCAGTACTTC. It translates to CASSLGGARGSYEQYF.

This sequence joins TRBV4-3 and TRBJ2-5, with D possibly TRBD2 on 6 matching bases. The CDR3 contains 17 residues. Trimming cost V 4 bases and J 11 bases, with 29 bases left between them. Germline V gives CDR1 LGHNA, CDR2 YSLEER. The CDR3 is CASSRQTLTSLVNEQYF. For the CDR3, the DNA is TGCGCCAGCAGCCGCCAAACACTGACTAGTTTGGTCAATGAGCAGTACTTC.

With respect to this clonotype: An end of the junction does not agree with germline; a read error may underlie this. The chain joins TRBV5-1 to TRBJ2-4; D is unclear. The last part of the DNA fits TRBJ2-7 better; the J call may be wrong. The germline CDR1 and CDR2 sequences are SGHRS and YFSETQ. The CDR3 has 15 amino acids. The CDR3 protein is CAGSLNTGISYEQYF. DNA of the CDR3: TGCGCCGGCAGCTTAAATACTGGCATTTCCTACGAGCAGTACTTC.

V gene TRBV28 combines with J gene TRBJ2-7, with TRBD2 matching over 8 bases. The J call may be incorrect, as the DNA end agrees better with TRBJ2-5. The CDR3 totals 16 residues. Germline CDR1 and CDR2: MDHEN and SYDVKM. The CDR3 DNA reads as TGTGCCAGCAGTTCATCCGGGACTAGGAGCCAAGAGACCCAGTACTTC. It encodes CASSSSGTRSQETQYF.

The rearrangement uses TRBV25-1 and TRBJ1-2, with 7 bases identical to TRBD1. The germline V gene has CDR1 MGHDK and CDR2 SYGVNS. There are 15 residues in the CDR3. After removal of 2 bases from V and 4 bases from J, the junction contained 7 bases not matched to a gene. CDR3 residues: CASSEGTGALYGYTF. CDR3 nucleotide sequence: TGTGCCAGCAGTGAAGGAACAGGGGCGCTCTATGGCTACACCTTC.

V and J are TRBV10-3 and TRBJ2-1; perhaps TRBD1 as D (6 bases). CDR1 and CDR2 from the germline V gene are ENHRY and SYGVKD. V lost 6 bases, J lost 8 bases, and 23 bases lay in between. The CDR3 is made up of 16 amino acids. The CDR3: CAIRKTRGQWKDEQFF. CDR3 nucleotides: TGTGCCATCAGAAAAACCAGGGGCCAGTGGAAGGATGAGCAGTTCTTC.

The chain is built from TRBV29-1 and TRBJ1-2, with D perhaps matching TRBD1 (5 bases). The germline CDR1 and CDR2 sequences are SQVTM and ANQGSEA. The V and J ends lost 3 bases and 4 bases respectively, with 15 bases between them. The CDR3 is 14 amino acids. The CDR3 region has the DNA TGCAGCGTTGAGGGGCAGGGCTGGGGCTATGGCTACACCTTC. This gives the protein CSVEGQGWGYGYTF.

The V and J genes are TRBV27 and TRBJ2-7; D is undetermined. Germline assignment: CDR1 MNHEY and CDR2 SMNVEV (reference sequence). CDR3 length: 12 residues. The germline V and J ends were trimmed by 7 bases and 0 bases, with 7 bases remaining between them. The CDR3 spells CASTPSSYEQYF. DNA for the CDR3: TGTGCCAGCACTCCGAGCTCCTACGAGCAGTACTTC.

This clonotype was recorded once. The CDR3 region has the DNA TGTGCCAGCTCACCCAAGGGGGCATCAGATACGCAGTATTTT. Its translation is CASSPKGASDTQYF. V gene TRBV18 combines with J gene TRBJ2-3; TRBD1 matches 7 bases. There are 14 residues in the CDR3. Trimming removed 3 bases from V and 4 bases from J; junction bases left unmatched: 4. Germline V gene lookup returns CDR1 KGHSH and CDR2 LQKENI.

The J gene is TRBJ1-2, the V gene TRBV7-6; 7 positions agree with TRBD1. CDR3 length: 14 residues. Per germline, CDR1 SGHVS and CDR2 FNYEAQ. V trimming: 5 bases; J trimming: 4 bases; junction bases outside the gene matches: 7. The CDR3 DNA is TGTGCCAGCAGCAAGGATCAGGGGGTCTATGGCTACACCTTC. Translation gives CASSKDQGVYGYTF.

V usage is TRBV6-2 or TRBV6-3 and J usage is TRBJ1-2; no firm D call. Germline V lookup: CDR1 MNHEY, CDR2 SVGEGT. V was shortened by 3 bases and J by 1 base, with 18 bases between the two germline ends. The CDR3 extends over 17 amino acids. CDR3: CASSYGSWQSINYGYTF. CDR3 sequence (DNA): TGTGCCAGCAGTTATGGTTCGTGGCAGTCAATTAACTATGGCTACACCTTC.

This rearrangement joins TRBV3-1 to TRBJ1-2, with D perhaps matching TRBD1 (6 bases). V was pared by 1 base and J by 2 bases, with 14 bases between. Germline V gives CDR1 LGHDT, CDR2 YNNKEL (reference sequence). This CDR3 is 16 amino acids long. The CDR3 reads CASSQVRNRVNYGYTF. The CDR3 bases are TGTGCCAGCAGCCAAGTCCGGAACAGGGTAAACTATGGCTACACCTTC.

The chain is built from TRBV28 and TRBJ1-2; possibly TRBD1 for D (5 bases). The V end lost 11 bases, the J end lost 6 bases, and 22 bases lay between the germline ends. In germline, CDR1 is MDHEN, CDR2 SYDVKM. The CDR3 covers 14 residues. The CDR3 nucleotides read TGTGCCCTAAGGGCCGTGGGGGGGGTAGATGGCTACACCTTC. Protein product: CALRAVGGVDGYTF.

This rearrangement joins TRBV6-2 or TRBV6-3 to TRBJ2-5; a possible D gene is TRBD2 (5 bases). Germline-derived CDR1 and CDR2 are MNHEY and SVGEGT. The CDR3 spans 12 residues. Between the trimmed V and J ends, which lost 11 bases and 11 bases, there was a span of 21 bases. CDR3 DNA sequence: TGTGCCGTCCTTTCCCCGACCTGGGAGCAGTACTTC. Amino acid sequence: CAVLSPTWEQYF.

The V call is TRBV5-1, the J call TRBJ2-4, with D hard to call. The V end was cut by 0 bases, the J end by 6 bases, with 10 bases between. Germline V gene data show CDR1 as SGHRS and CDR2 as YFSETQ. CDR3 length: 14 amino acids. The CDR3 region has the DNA TGCGCCAGCAGCTTGGGGCAGAGACGAAACATTCAGTACTTC. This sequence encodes CASSLGQRRNIQYF.

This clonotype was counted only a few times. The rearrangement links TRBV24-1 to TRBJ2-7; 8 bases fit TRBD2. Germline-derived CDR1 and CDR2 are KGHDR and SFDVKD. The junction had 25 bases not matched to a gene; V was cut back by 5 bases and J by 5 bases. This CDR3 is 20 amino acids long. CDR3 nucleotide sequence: TGTGCCACCAGTGCCCCCGGGGGAGCGGGAGAGAGAAGGGATGTCGACGAGCAGTACTTC. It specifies CATSAPGGAGERRDVDEQYF.

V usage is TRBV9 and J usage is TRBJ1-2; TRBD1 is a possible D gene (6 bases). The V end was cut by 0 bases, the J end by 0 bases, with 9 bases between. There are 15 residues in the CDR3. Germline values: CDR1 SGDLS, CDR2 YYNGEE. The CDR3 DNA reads TGTGCCAGCAGCGTAGGAAAGGGGGCTAACTATGGCTACACCTTC. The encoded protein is CASSVGKGANYGYTF.

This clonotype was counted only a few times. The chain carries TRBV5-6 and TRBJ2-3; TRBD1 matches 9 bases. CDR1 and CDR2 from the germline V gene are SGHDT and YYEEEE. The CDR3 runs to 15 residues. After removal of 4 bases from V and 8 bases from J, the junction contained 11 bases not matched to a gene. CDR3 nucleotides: TGTGCCAGCAGCCGCGAAAAGTTGGGACAGGGTACGCAGTATTTT. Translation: CASSREKLGQGTQYF.

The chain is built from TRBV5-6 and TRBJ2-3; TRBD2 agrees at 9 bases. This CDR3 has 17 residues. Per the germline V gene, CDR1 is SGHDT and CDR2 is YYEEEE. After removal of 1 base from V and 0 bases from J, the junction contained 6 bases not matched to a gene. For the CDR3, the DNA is TGTGCCAGCAGCTTGACGGCGGGGGGGCGTAGCACAGATACGCAGTATTTT. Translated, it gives CASSLTAGGRSTDTQYF.

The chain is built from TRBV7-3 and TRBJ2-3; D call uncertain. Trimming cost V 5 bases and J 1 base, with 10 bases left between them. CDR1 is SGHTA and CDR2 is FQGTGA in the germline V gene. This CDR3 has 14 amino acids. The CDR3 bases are TGTGCCAGCAGCCAACTCGGACGCACAGATACGCAGTATTTT. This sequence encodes CASSQLGRTDTQYF.

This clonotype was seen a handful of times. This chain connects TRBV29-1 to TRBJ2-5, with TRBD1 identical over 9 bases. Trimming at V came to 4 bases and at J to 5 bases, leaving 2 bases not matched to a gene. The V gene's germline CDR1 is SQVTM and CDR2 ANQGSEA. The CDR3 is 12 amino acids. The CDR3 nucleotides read TGCAGCGTTGTACAGGGGGCCGAGACCCAGTACTTC. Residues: CSVVQGAETQYF.

In nucleotides, the CDR3 is TGCAGCGTCCCAACCATGGCTAGCAGGGGCTACGAGCAGTACTTC. Translating it yields CSVPTMASRGYEQYF. The V gene is TRBV29-1, the J gene TRBJ2-7, with D maybe TRBD1 (6 bases). Trimming cost V 6 bases and J 3 bases, with 21 bases left between them. Per the germline V gene, CDR1 is SQVTM and CDR2 is ANQGSEA. The CDR3 is 15 residues long.